Listed here are 28 T cell receptor beta chains from one sample, sequenced in a study of blood T cell repertoires in COVID-19 (dated by TCRdb to 2018 to 2021). The protocol used for the library was the immunoSEQ multiplex PCR assay. TCRdb limited this immuneACCESS table to in-frame rearrangements with V and J called. A share of clones is missing; checked studies link under half to unresolved V genes, and the rest is unexplained. The sample data list tens of thousands of clones, and almost 85% of these were observed just once. Roughly 4% of the sample lies in the top ten. The sample taken for sequencing was peripheral blood. The receptors originated from a man in his fifties or sixties with acute or convalescent COVID-19.

This chain joins TRBV27 and TRBJ1-1; D is unclear. V lost 3 bases and J 4 bases, leaving 12 bases between the germline ends. The V gene's germline CDR1 is MNHEY and CDR2 SMNVEV (reference sequence). The CDR3 runs to 14 residues. The CDR3 loop is CASSFIALATEAFF. In DNA form, the CDR3 reads TGTGCCAGCAGTTTTATAGCCCTAGCCACTGAAGCTTTCTTT.

This clone was counted a single time. V gene TRBV5-8 combines with J gene TRBJ1-1; 9 positions match TRBD1. The CDR3 is 15 amino acids. V lost 1 base, J lost 8 bases, and 9 bases stayed unmatched. Germline CDR1 SGHTS, CDR2 YDEGEE. CDR3 nucleotides: TGTGCCAGCAGCTTGAAGGGACAGGGTAGCTTCGAAGCTTTCTTT. The encoded protein is CASSLKGQGSFEAFF.

The chain is built from TRBV24-1 and TRBJ1-2; D ambiguous. Trimming removed 5 bases from V and 4 bases from J, with 16 bases in between. This CDR3 is 15 amino acids long. Germline CDR1 reads KGHDR; CDR2 reads SFDVKD. This CDR3 is CATSAGGLGVYGYTF. As DNA, the CDR3 is TGTGCCACCAGTGCAGGAGGCTTGGGTGTCTATGGCTACACCTTC.

This chain connects TRBV5-1 to TRBJ2-1; D uncertain. Trimming stripped 1 base from V and 5 bases from J, with 4 bases between. The germline V gene encodes CDR1 SGHRS and CDR2 YFSETQ. The CDR3 loop spans 12 amino acids. In DNA form, the CDR3 reads TGCGCCAGCAGCTTGCCGGACAATGAGCAGTTCTTC. Translated: CASSLPDNEQFF.

This sequence joins TRBV21-1 and TRBJ2-7; the table calls TRBD2, which could not be checked here. TRBV21-1 represents a pseudogene. The CDR3 extends over 14 amino acids. CDR3 nucleotides: TGTGCCAGCAGCAATGGGACTAGCGGGGCAGAGCAGTACTTC. Protein: CASSNGTSGAEQYF.

The chain has TRBV5-1 and TRBJ1-4; D unclear. Between the trimmed V and J ends, which lost 2 bases and 5 bases, there was a span of 13 bases. CDR1 and CDR2 (germline): SGHRS, YFSETQ. The CDR3 loop spans 15 amino acids. The CDR3 loop is CASSLGTAVNEKLFF. The CDR3 DNA follows: TGCGCCAGCAGCTTAGGAACAGCAGTAAATGAAAAACTGTTTTTT.

This chain uses TRBV12-3 or TRBV12-4 with TRBJ1-1; 8 nucleotides agree with TRBD1. V trimming: 4 bases; J trimming: 11 bases; junction bases outside the gene matches: 9. The CDR3 sequence is 13 residues long. The CDR3: CASSWAQGGPAFF. In DNA form, the CDR3 reads TGTGCCAGCAGTTGGGCACAGGGGGGTCCGGCTTTCTTT.

The chain joins TRBV18 to TRBJ1-2; D is uncertain. The CDR3 totals 13 residues. The V end lost 6 bases, the J end lost 6 bases, and 14 bases lay between the germline ends. Germline V lookup: CDR1 KGHSH, CDR2 LQKENI. The chain's CDR3 is CASSPLGINGYTF. CDR3 in DNA: TGTGCCAGCTCTCCCCTAGGCATTAATGGCTACACCTTC.

The chain uses TRBV20-1 and TRBJ1-6, with 7 bases aligning to TRBD1. V lost 6 bases and J lost 5; bases outside the gene matches: 10. CDR1 is DFQATT and CDR2 is SNEGSKA in the germline V gene (reference sequence). This CDR3 comprises 15 residues. This CDR3 reads CSASKGGQHNSPLHF. CDR3 in DNA: TGCAGTGCCAGTAAAGGGGGACAGCATAATTCACCCCTCCACTTT.

The count of this clone is one. V is TRBV2 and J is TRBJ1-3; possible D gene TRBD1, 6 bases. V was clipped by 11 bases and J by 3 bases, with 17 bases between them. Germline V gives CDR1 SNHLY, CDR2 FYNNEI. CDR3 size: 14 residues. In DNA form, the CDR3 reads TGTGCCCGCCAAGGGGGGGTATATGGAAACACCATATATTTT. Amino acid sequence: CARQGGVYGNTIYF.

The chain joins TRBV7-3 to TRBJ1-1, with D possibly matching TRBD1 (5 bases). The CDR3 length is 14 residues. V was pared by 3 bases and J by 5 bases, with 13 bases between. CDR1 is SGHTA and CDR2 is FQGTGA in the germline V gene. In DNA form, the CDR3 reads TGTGCCAGCAGCTTCGGAGGGGTAGGGACTGAAGCTTTCTTT. The encoded protein is CASSFGGVGTEAFF. The full variable domain, with the rest looked up from reference TRBV7-3 and TRBJ1-1, is GAGVSQTPSNKVTEKGKYVELRCDPISGHTALYWYRQSLGQGPEFLIYFQGTGAADDSGLPNDRFFAVRPEGSVSTLKIQRTERGDSAVYLCASSFGGVGTEAFFGQGTRLTVV.

The chain has TRBV7-8 and TRBJ1-6; 8 positions agree with TRBD1. This CDR3 is built from 15 residues. The V gene end was trimmed by 4 bases and the J gene end by 7 bases; junction bases not matched to a gene: 6. Germline CDR1 is SGHVS and CDR2 is FQNEAQ. The CDR3 sequence: CASSSQGANNSPLHF. The CDR3 bases are TGTGCCAGCAGCTCGCAGGGGGCAAACAATTCACCCCTCCACTTT.

The rearrangement links TRBV12-3 or TRBV12-4 to TRBJ1-5; D remains ambiguous. The CDR3 consists of 13 residues. V lost 2 bases to trimming and J lost 3 bases, with 5 bases between them. For the CDR3, the DNA is TGTGCCAGCAGTTTACAGGTCAATCAGCCCCAGCATTTT. This codes for CASSLQVNQPQHF.

The chain has TRBV7-8 and TRBJ1-2; TRBD1 matches 9 bases. With V trimmed by 7 bases and J by 8 bases, 14 bases remained unmatched. CDR3 size: 15 residues. CDR1 is SGHVS and CDR2 is FQNEAQ in the germline V gene. In nucleotides, the CDR3 is TGTGCCAGCACGGATTCCGGGACAGGGTTGGTCGGCTACACCTTC. Protein: CASTDSGTGLVGYTF. The full variable domain, its missing parts supplied by reference TRBV7-8 and TRBJ1-2, is GAGVSQSPRYKVAKRGQDVALRCDPISGHVSLFWYQQALGQGPEFLTYFQNEAQLDKSGLPSDRFFAERPEGSVSTLKIQRTQQEDSAVYLCASTDSGTGLVGYTFGSGTRLTVV.

The chain joins TRBV12-3 or TRBV12-4 to TRBJ2-7, with a tentative D call TRBD2 (5 bases). The length of the CDR3 is 12 residues. Between the trimmed V and J ends, which lost 6 bases and 5 bases, there was a span of 11 bases. DNA for the CDR3: TGTGCCAGCAGACTAGGACCCAACGAGCAGTACTTC. Protein sequence: CASRLGPNEQYF.

The chain couples TRBV11-2 to TRBJ2-5; 11 nucleotides match TRBD2. Trimming removed 6 bases from V and 3 bases from J; junction bases left unmatched: 6. The CDR3 loop spans 15 amino acids. From germline, CDR1 is SGHAT and CDR2 FQNNGV. This CDR3 is CASSSLAGGKETQYF. Here the CDR3 DNA reads TGTGCCAGCAGTTCCCTAGCGGGGGGTAAAGAGACCCAGTACTTC.

This clone was counted a few times. The chain is built from TRBV7-2 and TRBJ1-5; 11 bases map to TRBD1. Germline lookup yields CDR1 SGHTA and CDR2 FQGNSA. The J segment lost 6 bases and the V segment lost 0 bases, leaving 7 bases of the junction unmatched. The CDR3 loop spans 17 amino acids. CDR3 bases: TGTGCCAGCAGCTTAGCGTCTCGGACAGGGGGCGGTCAGCCCCAGCATTTT. This encodes CASSLASRTGGGQPQHF. Using reference TRBV7-2 and TRBJ1-5 for the parts outside the CDR3, the full variable domain is GAGVSQSPSNKVTEKGKDVELRCDPISGHTALYWYRQSLGQGLEFLIYFQGNSAPDKSGLPSDRFSAERTGGSVSTLTIQRTQQEDSAVYLCASSLASRTGGGQPQHFGDGTRLSIL.

V is TRBV5-1 and J is TRBJ2-1; tentatively, D is TRBD1 (5 bases). Germline V gives CDR1 SGHRS, CDR2 YFSETQ. This CDR3 is built from 16 residues. V lost 0 bases to trimming and J lost 4 bases, with 14 bases between them. The CDR3 DNA sequence: TGCGCCAGCAGCTTGGCCCAGGGATTCGAATACAATGAGCAGTTCTTC. This gives the protein CASSLAQGFEYNEQFF. The whole variable domain, remainder taken from reference TRBV5-1 and TRBJ2-1, is KAGVTQTPRYLIKTRGQQVTLSCSPISGHRSVSWYQQTPGQGLQFLFEYFSETQRNKGNFPGRFSGRQFSNSRSEMNVSTLELGDSALYLCASSLAQGFEYNEQFFGPGTRLTVL.

The CDR3 spells CASSPPGVNEQFF. The CDR3 DNA follows: TGTGCCAGCTCACCCCCAGGGGTCAATGAGCAGTTCTTC. The J gene is TRBJ2-1, the V gene TRBV18; tentatively, D is TRBD1 (6 bases). This CDR3 comprises 13 residues. V shed 3 bases and J shed 6 bases, with 9 bases lying between them. CDR1 and CDR2 from the germline V gene are KGHSH and LQKENI.

The genes are TRBV7-2 and TRBJ2-6; D is undetermined. This CDR3 comprises 14 residues. The V and J ends lost 7 bases and 0 bases respectively, with 7 bases between them. From germline, CDR1 is SGHTA and CDR2 FQGNSA. The CDR3, as DNA: TGTGCCAGCACCCCTCGCTCTGGGGCCAACGTCCTGACTTTC. It yields the protein CASTPRSGANVLTF.

The V and J genes are TRBV18 and TRBJ2-1, with TRBD1 identical over 7 bases. There are 15 residues in the CDR3. V lost 4 bases to trimming and J lost 6 bases; unmatched junction nucleotides: 9. Germline CDR1 and CDR2: KGHSH and LQKENI. DNA of the CDR3: TGTGCCAGCTCACTATCGACAGGGAGCAGCAATGAGCAGTTCTTC. It specifies CASSLSTGSSNEQFF.

The rearrangement uses TRBV18 and TRBJ1-1, with TRBD1 matching 7 bases. Germline loops: CDR1 KGHSH, CDR2 LQKENI. J gave up 1 base and V 6 bases, and 8 bases lay outside the gene matches. This CDR3 contains 15 residues. The CDR3 loop reads CASSPTGARNTEAFF. CDR3 nucleotide sequence: TGTGCCAGCTCTCCCACAGGGGCGAGGAACACTGAAGCTTTCTTT.

The gene calls are TRBV29-1 and TRBJ2-5, with 9 bases identical to TRBD1. Germline V CDR1 and CDR2: SQVTM, ANQGSEA. CDR3 length: 13 amino acids. J gave up 2 bases and V 7 bases, and 5 bases lay outside the gene matches. For the CDR3, the DNA is TGCAGCGCTTCGACAGGGGGTCAAGAGACCCAGTACTTC. The encoded protein is CSASTGGQETQYF.

This chain links TRBV5-1 with TRBJ1-3; possibly TRBD1 for D (5 bases). Germline loops: CDR1 SGHRS, CDR2 YFSETQ. This CDR3 has 15 residues. Trimming stripped 0 bases from V and 4 bases from J, with 11 bases between. This chain's CDR3 is CASSLEGNLGNTIYF. CDR3 DNA: TGCGCCAGCAGCTTGGAGGGGAACCTGGGAAACACCATATATTTT.

The chain has TRBV2 and TRBJ1-2, with D unresolved. Trimming pared 5 bases from V and 6 bases from J, leaving 19 bases between. Germline V lookup: CDR1 SNHLY, CDR2 FYNNEI. The CDR3 has 15 residues. The CDR3 region is CASSLLLDLSDGYTF. Here the CDR3 DNA reads TGTGCCAGCAGTCTTCTACTCGATTTATCCGATGGCTACACCTTC.

The chain combines TRBV6-4 with TRBJ2-2; TRBD1 might be the D (5 bases). CDR3 length: 14 residues. Germline-derived CDR1 and CDR2 are MRHNA and SNTAGT. With 2 bases removed from V and 4 bases from J, the gap between germline ends came to 8 bases. CDR3 sequence: CASSDRQGTGELFF. In DNA form, the CDR3 reads TGTGCCAGCAGTGACCGGCAGGGCACCGGGGAGCTGTTTTTT.

The chain is built from TRBV4-2 and TRBJ2-3; 7 bases map to TRBD2. V lost 6 bases, J lost 0 bases, and 3 bases stayed unmatched. The CDR3 runs 14 residues. CDR1 LGHNA and CDR2 YNFKEQ come from the germline V gene. CDR3 region: CASRRGSSTDTQYF. CDR3 coding DNA: TGTGCCAGCAGGCGGGGGTCTAGCACAGATACGCAGTATTTT.

The rearrangement links TRBV11-2 to TRBJ1-1; TRBD1 is a possible D gene (6 bases). The V gene's germline CDR1 is SGHAT and CDR2 FQNNGV. The V gene lost 8 bases and the J gene lost 6 bases, with 13 bases spanning the gap. The CDR3 is 12 amino acids. Here the CDR3 reads CASEQGGAEAFF. Written as DNA, the CDR3 is TGTGCCAGCGAACAGGGAGGGGCTGAAGCTTTCTTT.